The clone carrying this TCR beta chain was seen a few times. Its antigen is currently unknown. CDR3 length: 13 amino acids. CDR1 is SNHLY and CDR2 is FYNNEI in the germline V gene. Trimming at V came to 6 bases and at J to 4 bases, leaving 6 bases not matched to a gene. This specimen comes from a study of beta chain features in type 1 diabetes. Study observations and caveats: Researchers report that Type 1 diabetes patients had moderately but significantly shorter TCRB CDR3s across all four CD4+ subsets.

Sequenced material consisted of expressed TCRB transcripts (all of the isolated RNA was reverse transcribed). Method: immunoSEQ multiplex PCR; TCRdb's copy keeps in-frame clones and lacks some. The repertoire holds under 250,000 clones, with 11% to 15% as singletons. The chain is built from TRBV2 and TRBJ2-7; 7 bases agree with TRBD2. The sequence was obtained from a man aged 25-40 years with type 1 diabetes. Sequenced material: naive CD4+ T cells from blood. The CDR3 coding sequence is TGTGCCAGCAGCGACGGCGGGAGTTACGAGCAGTACTTC. Protein product: CASSDGGSYEQYF.